This is a list of T cell receptor beta chains from one sample in a study of T-cell reconstitution after alpha-beta-depleted transplantation in children. One entry per CDR3 protein results from TCRdb running MiXCR on the PCR reads. The profile shows approximately 630,000 distinct CDR3 sequences, around 14% of them singletons. This material consisted of PBMCs, taken before TCRalphabeta/CD19-depleted stem cell transplant. All receptors come from a girl between 2 and 10 years old with congenital amegakaryocytic thrombocytopenia, due to receive a stem cell transplant. Each CDR3 is given with its conserved first and last residue. Size is stated for part of the rows, as once, few or many counts, or as a class when the clone is expanded.

CDR3 protein	V gene	clone size	J gene
CASSQVGTGTYNEQFF	TRBV14	.	TRBJ2-1
CASSRGFVAYNEQFF	TRBV27	once	TRBJ2-1
CSARATGAGDYGYTF	TRBV20-1	few	TRBJ1-2
CSAGVAGDGAFF	TRBV20-1	.	TRBJ1-1
CASSLWGSGELFF	TRBV9	few	TRBJ2-2
CSARVPLAGPDTQYF	TRBV20-1	few	TRBJ2-3
CSATTGFFYNEQFF	TRBV20-1	many	TRBJ2-1
CCASRSGPRYEQYF	TRBV20-1	.	TRBJ2-7
CASGLPALGPLTDTQYF	TRBV12-5	.	TRBJ2-3
CASSPTTEFNQPQHF	TRBV7-3	.	TRBJ1-5
CSASLGTSGYNEQFF	TRBV20-1	few	TRBJ2-1
CASSLLDRDNQPQHF	TRBV28	few	TRBJ1-5
CSALTSVETQYF	TRBV20-1	many	TRBJ2-5
CASSLGSQSTTDTQYF	TRBV5-1	.	TRBJ2-3
CASQERGEDIQYF	TRBV5-1	many	TRBJ2-4
CASSAGAAYNEQFF	TRBV12-3/TRBV12-4	many	TRBJ2-1
CATSDSPSYGYTF	TRBV24-1	many	TRBJ1-2
CASSPRLAGTLAYEQYF	TRBV6-1	.	TRBJ2-7
CSALPDSLSDEQYF	TRBV20-1	many	TRBJ2-7
CATSSGRGSYEQYF	TRBV24-1	few	TRBJ2-7
CASSLGSSGRYNEQFF	TRBV11-2	many	TRBJ2-1
CASSLGIRTSLYNEQFF	TRBV5-6	.	TRBJ2-1
CASSPVGRGWGTQYF	TRBV5-6	.	TRBJ2-5
CASSGGADHYEQYF	TRBV2	.	TRBJ2-7
CSARALGGRARVQYF	TRBV20-1	few	TRBJ2-4
CASSSDSYEQYF	TRBV5-1	many	TRBJ2-7
CASSSLDPRSNYEQYF	TRBV28	many	TRBJ2-7
CASSLHRDGPYEQYF	TRBV7-9	few	TRBJ2-7
CASSDIDRADGYTF	TRBV2	few	TRBJ1-2
CASSPDGLAGVNEQYF	TRBV12-3/TRBV12-4	few	TRBJ2-7
CASSLGSAGTNYEQYF	TRBV28	many	TRBJ2-7
CSARDASGRSGSSYNEQFF	TRBV20-1	many	TRBJ2-1
CSARDMVLAGELFF	TRBV20-1	many	TRBJ2-2
CASSLEGSANEQFF	TRBV7-6	many	TRBJ2-1
CASSHIFRDRDSNEQFF	TRBV12-3/TRBV12-4	many	TRBJ2-1
CASSLDTSAAYNEQFF	TRBV5-5	few	TRBJ2-1
CASSIGRGSYNEQFF	TRBV5-1	many	TRBJ2-1
CASSSTGNSHSYEQYF	TRBV7-9	few	TRBJ2-7
CASSPREGYEQYF	TRBV18	.	TRBJ2-7
CASSLTSGTPEQYF	TRBV5-1	many	TRBJ2-7
CASGKQTDSSDEQYF	TRBV23-1	.	TRBJ2-7
CATSDFTSTTNEQFF	TRBV24-1	many	TRBJ2-1
CSATPPSGTDTQYF	TRBV20-1	many	TRBJ2-3
CASSLEYEQYF	TRBV5-1	many	TRBJ2-7
CSATSGQGVFDTQYF	TRBV20-1	many	TRBJ2-3
CASSPSSWFQETQYF	TRBV5-1	.	TRBJ2-5
CSVWTVTDTQYF	TRBV29-1	many	TRBJ2-3
CASNPGGRAYEQYF	TRBV19	.	TRBJ2-7
CASSQLRNTEAFF	TRBV14	few	TRBJ1-1
CASSLDSSGRSSYNEQFF	TRBV7-7	.	TRBJ2-1
CSARETRVFVREQYF	TRBV20-1	many	TRBJ2-7
CASSLFGQRNTEAFF	TRBV7-2	.	TRBJ1-1
CSATKGNEQYF	TRBV20-1	many	TRBJ2-7